Below, 27 T cell receptor beta chains from the same sample are listed, as sequenced in a study of blood T cell repertoires in COVID-19. Only in-frame clones appear in the TCRdb table, and some are missing; sequencing was by immunoSEQ multiplex PCR. The table records hundreds of thousands of clones, roughly 80% of them present only once. Sequenced material: peripheral blood. All receptors derive from a woman older than 75 with active or convalescent COVID-19.

The chain carries TRBV5-4 and TRBJ2-3, with D possibly matching TRBD2 (6 bases). The CDR3 has 13 amino acids. Germline V gives CDR1 SGHNT, CDR2 YYREEE (reference sequence). V was clipped by 1 base and J by 4 bases, with 7 bases between them. This chain's CDR3 is CASSLRRADTQYF. CDR3 sequence (DNA): TGTGCCAGCAGCTTGAGGAGGGCAGATACGCAGTATTTT. The full variable domain, rest sourced from reference TRBV5-4 and TRBJ2-3, is ETGVTQSPTHLIKTRGQQVTLRCSSQSGHNTVSWYQQALGQGPQFIFQYYREEENGRGNFPPRFSGLQFPNYSSELNVNALELDDSALYLCASSLRRADTQYFGPGTRLTVL.

This chain links TRBV28 with TRBJ1-1; tentatively, D is TRBD1 (5 bases). Germline V gene sequence: CDR1 MDHEN, CDR2 SYDVKM. The CDR3 totals 13 residues. V was shortened by 5 bases and J by 4 bases, with 11 bases between the two germline ends. CDR3 region: CASSRQRLTEAFF. The CDR3 region has the DNA TGTGCCAGCAGTAGACAGAGGCTCACTGAAGCTTTCTTT.

The chain joins TRBV7-2 to TRBJ2-5; D remains unclear. Germline V gene lookup returns CDR1 SGHTA and CDR2 FQGNSA. This CDR3 has 15 amino acids. V was pared by 0 bases and J by 5 bases, with 13 bases between. The DNA of the CDR3 is TGTGCCAGCAGCTTAGCGCTCGCGGCCTCGGAGACCCAGTACTTC. Translation gives CASSLALAASETQYF.

This chain connects TRBV3-1 (or the pseudogene TRBV3-2) to TRBJ2-2; D not certain. CDR1 and CDR2 from the germline V gene are LGHDT and YNNKEL (reference sequence). V was cut by 3 bases and J by 3 bases, with 2 bases left in between. The CDR3 has 12 residues. The CDR3 spells CASSHDTGELFF. In DNA, the CDR3 is TGTGCCAGCAGCCACGACACCGGGGAGCTGTTTTTT.

V and J are TRBV7-2 and TRBJ2-7, with 9 bases matching TRBD2. Germline CDR1 is SGHTA and CDR2 is FQGNSA. The CDR3 totals 15 residues. J lost 3 bases, V lost 2 bases, and 5 bases had no gene match. CDR3 amino acids: CASSLRTSEYYEQYF. CDR3 in DNA: TGTGCCAGCAGCTTAAGGACTAGCGAATACTACGAGCAGTACTTC.

This rearrangement joins TRBV7-2 to TRBJ2-7, with D tentatively TRBD2 (7 bases). Germline assignment: CDR1 SGHTA and CDR2 FQGNSA. V lost 7 bases, J lost 6 bases, and 22 bases lay in between. The CDR3 has 15 residues. The CDR3 here is CASTNSVRGRAEQYF. The CDR3 nucleotides are TGTGCCAGCACCAACTCCGTAAGGGGGAGGGCCGAGCAGTACTTC.

J is TRBJ2-7 and V is TRBV9; TRBD2 is a possible D gene (5 bases). The CDR3 sequence is 13 residues long. V gave up 4 bases and J gave up 4 bases, with 12 bases separating them. The germline CDR1 and CDR2 sequences are SGDLS and YYNGEE. CDR3 sequence: CASSLHWEYEQYF. The CDR3 nucleotides read TGTGCCAGCAGCCTACACTGGGAGTACGAGCAGTACTTC.

The rearrangement links TRBV16 to TRBJ1-5; D is unclear. The CDR3 consists of 13 residues. The germline CDR1 and CDR2 sequences are KGHSY and FQNENV. V shed 3 bases and J shed 7 bases, with 10 bases lying between them. CDR3 DNA sequence: TGTGCCAGCAGCCAGGGCACTGGACAGCCCCAGCATTTT. Residues: CASSQGTGQPQHF.

The chain carries TRBV10-2 and TRBJ1-1, with D possibly matching TRBD1 (5 bases). Germline assignment: CDR1 WSHSY and CDR2 SAAADI. Trimming took 6 bases from V and 3 from J, leaving 14 bases between them. This CDR3 spans 14 amino acids. The CDR3 nucleotides read TGCGCCAGCAGCCTCCTTGGGGCGGACACTGAAGCTTTCTTT. It translates to CASSLLGADTEAFF.

V usage is TRBV15 and J usage is TRBJ1-6; D uncertain. Germline assignment: CDR1 LNHNV and CDR2 YYDKDF (reference sequence). CDR3 length equals 14 residues. Trimming left V 0 bases short and J 4 bases short, with 4 bases between. Here the CDR3 reads CATSRESYNSPLHF. For the CDR3, the DNA is TGTGCCACCAGCAGAGAGTCTTATAATTCACCCCTCCACTTT.

The V gene is TRBV27, the J gene TRBJ2-7; the match to TRBD2 covers 7 bases. V gave up 8 bases and J gave up 6 bases; unmatched junction bases: 16. The CDR3 spans 15 residues. The germline V gene has CDR1 MNHEY and CDR2 SMNVEV (reference sequence). For the CDR3, the DNA is TGTGCCAGCCCCATTCTGGGTGGCGGGAGAAGCGAGCAGTACTTC. Amino acid sequence: CASPILGGGRSEQYF.

This clone was detected once. V gene TRBV11-2 combines with J gene TRBJ1-1, with a tentative D call TRBD1 (5 bases). Germline CDR1 SGHAT, CDR2 FQNNGV. The CDR3 loop spans 13 amino acids. Trimming took off 5 bases at V and 7 bases at J, with 14 bases between the two ends. CDR3 DNA sequence: TGTGCCAGCAGCCCAACCCGGGGGGGTGAAGCTTTCTTT. Residues: CASSPTRGGEAFF.

V is TRBV5-5 and J is TRBJ1-2, with D tentatively TRBD1 (6 bases). CDR1 is SGHKS, CDR2 YYEKEE, per germline (reference sequence). The CDR3 loop spans 15 amino acids. V lost 4 bases, J lost 4 bases, and 17 bases lay in between. This chain's CDR3 is CASSPEGTTLYGYTF. DNA of the CDR3: TGTGCCAGCAGCCCCGAAGGGACAACTCTCTATGGCTACACCTTC.

The chain couples TRBV29-1 to TRBJ1-1; perhaps TRBD1 as D (6 bases). Trimming left V 7 bases short and J 1 base short, with 13 bases between. CDR3 size: 13 residues. Germline loops: CDR1 SQVTM, CDR2 ANQGSEA. The CDR3 loop is CSAQGQWNTEAFF. Written as DNA, the CDR3 is TGCAGCGCCCAGGGACAATGGAACACTGAAGCTTTCTTT.

This rearrangement joins TRBV5-4 to TRBJ2-5, with D tentatively TRBD2 (6 bases). Trimming took 2 bases from V and 2 from J, leaving 10 bases between them. Germline lookup yields CDR1 SGHNT and CDR2 YYREEE (reference sequence). CDR3 length equals 14 residues. The DNA for the CDR3 is TGTGCCAGCAGCTTCGACGGGGGACAAGAGACCCAGTACTTC. Translation gives CASSFDGGQETQYF.

The chain joins TRBV3-1 (or the pseudogene TRBV3-2) to TRBJ1-2; 7 positions match TRBD1. The CDR3 covers 17 residues. Per the germline V gene, CDR1 is LGHDT and CDR2 is YNNKEL (reference sequence). V was clipped by 0 bases and J by 6 bases; unmatched bases: 13. In nucleotides, the CDR3 is TGTGCCAGCAGCCAAGACAGCCCCCCTGGGGACAGCAATGGCTACACCTTC. Its translation: CASSQDSPPGDSNGYTF.

The CDR3 DNA sequence: TGCGCCAGCAGCTTGGGGCAGGGAATCAATCAGCCCCAGCATTTT. Protein sequence: CASSLGQGINQPQHF. This chain links TRBV5-1 with TRBJ1-5; D is possibly TRBD1 (5 bases). Germline CDR1 reads SGHRS; CDR2 reads YFSETQ. V lost 0 bases to trimming and J lost 3 bases, with 10 bases between them. CDR3 length: 15 residues.

The chain links TRBV11-3 to TRBJ2-6; weak D call: TRBD1 (5 bases). Trimming took 1 base from V and 1 from J, leaving 8 bases between them. This CDR3 has 16 residues. Germline V lookup: CDR1 SGHNT, CDR2 YENEEA. DNA for the CDR3: TGTGCCAGCAGCTTAGTGTCAGGGTCTGGGGCCAACGTCCTGACTTTC. Protein sequence: CASSLVSGSGANVLTF. The variable domain in full, with the rest retrieved from reference TRBV11-3 and TRBJ2-6, is EAGVVQSPRYKIIEKKQPVAFWCNPISGHNTLYWYLQNLGQGPELLIRYENEEAVDDSQLPKDRFSAERLKGVDSTLKIQPAELGDSAVYLCASSLVSGSGANVLTFGAGSRLTVL.

This clone has just one count. Without the conserved terminal phenylalanine or tryptophan, this CDR3 likely stems from a read error. This sequence joins TRBV2 and TRBJ2-7; 11 nucleotides match TRBD1. V was clipped by 3 bases and J by 7 bases; unmatched bases: 5. CDR1 and CDR2 from the germline V gene are SNHLY and FYNNEI. The CDR3 sequence is 14 residues long. The CDR3 DNA reads TGTGCCAGCAGTGAGCGGACAGGGGGCGGTGAGCAGTACTTA. Amino acid sequence: CASSERTGGGEQYL.

The chain carries TRBV25-1 and TRBJ2-7, with 10 nucleotides matching TRBD2. V dropped 3 bases and J dropped 5; count of bases not matched to a gene: 7. The CDR3 spans 15 residues. Germline V gene data show CDR1 as MGHDK and CDR2 as SYGVNS. CDR3 loop: CASSDPTSGNNEQYF. CDR3 nucleotides: TGTGCCAGCAGTGACCCAACTAGCGGGAACAACGAGCAGTACTTC.

The chain has TRBV19 and TRBJ2-2; a weak D match, TRBD2 (7 bases). Germline V gives CDR1 LNHDA, CDR2 SQIVND (reference sequence). V was cut by 3 bases and J by 3 bases, with 23 bases left in between. The CDR3 totals 19 residues. CDR3 DNA: TGTGCCAGTAGTATCAGGGCCGGGGGGCCCCTTTTTGACACCGGGGAGCTGTTTTTT. It specifies CASSIRAGGPLFDTGELFF. The full variable domain, rest sourced from reference TRBV19 and TRBJ2-2, is DGGITQSPKYLFRKEGQNVTLSCEQNLNHDAMYWYRQDPGQGLRLIYYSQIVNDFQKGDIAEGYSVSREKKESFPLTVTSAQKNPTAFYLCASSIRAGGPLFDTGELFFGEGSRLTVL.

This sequence joins TRBV5-5 and TRBJ1-5; D gene ambiguous. In germline, CDR1 is SGHKS, CDR2 YYEKEE (reference sequence). The CDR3 is 14 residues long. V was cut by 1 base and J by 11 bases, with 16 bases left in between. CDR3: CASSLSRASSSQHF. CDR3 nucleotide sequence: TGTGCCAGCAGCTTGAGTAGAGCCTCGAGCTCCCAGCATTTT.

This clone was counted a few times. This chain joins TRBV9 and TRBJ2-3; D is uncertain. This CDR3 is 12 amino acids long. V lost 5 bases to trimming and J lost 6 bases, with 10 bases between them. From germline, CDR1 is SGDLS and CDR2 YYNGEE. CDR3 DNA sequence: TGTGCCAGCAGTCCCGCCGCGGATACGCAGTATTTT. Translated: CASSPAADTQYF.

The chain is built from TRBV2 and TRBJ1-5; tentatively, D is TRBD1 (5 bases). V lost 5 bases, J lost 4 bases, and 12 bases lay in between. The CDR3 is 14 amino acids. Germline V gives CDR1 SNHLY, CDR2 FYNNEI. The CDR3 DNA is TGTGCCAGCAGTCTGGACACGGAGAATCAGCCCCAGCATTTT. This encodes CASSLDTENQPQHF.

This chain joins TRBV4-2 and TRBJ1-1, with 8 bases aligning to TRBD1. The CDR3 length is 17 residues. Germline lookup yields CDR1 LGHNA and CDR2 YNFKEQ. After removal of 1 base from V and 1 base from J, the junction contained 8 bases not matched to a gene. The chain's CDR3 is CASSQVGQVTSNTEAFF. The DNA for the CDR3 is TGTGCCAGCAGCCAAGTGGGACAGGTGACCTCGAACACTGAAGCTTTCTTT.

In regard to this clone: Different DNA sequences within this sample yield the same CDR3. V and J are TRBV7-2 and TRBJ2-2; TRBD1 matches at 9 bases. This CDR3 comprises 14 residues. The J segment lost 4 bases and the V segment lost 3 bases, leaving 0 bases of the junction unmatched. CDR1 and CDR2 from the germline V gene are SGHTA and FQGNSA. CDR3 in DNA: TGTGCCAGCAGCTTGGGACAGGGCACCGGGGAGCTGTTTTTT. Translation gives CASSLGQGTGELFF.

The V and J genes are TRBV28 and TRBJ1-3; perhaps TRBD1 as D (5 bases). The CDR3 spans 16 residues. Germline values: CDR1 MDHEN, CDR2 SYDVKM. Trimming took off 3 bases at V and 0 bases at J, with 12 bases between the two ends. Written as DNA, the CDR3 is TGTGCCAGCAGTTTTATCTCGGGGGTCTCTGGAAACACCATATATTTT. It codes for CASSFISGVSGNTIYF.